What follows is one T cell receptor beta chain and its context. The sample holds one count of this clonotype. Its binding antigen is unknown. Within one base of it there is no much larger clone, and no base qualities were kept. A read on its own is weak evidence. The sample is drawn from a study of T cells after yellow fever vaccination (dated by TCRdb to about 2019). Describing the broader study: The SMART-Seq v4 Ultra Low Input RNA kit was used to prepare libraries from fractions with low cell numbers. To follow T-cell clones before and after both primary and booster YFV17D yellow fever vaccination, bulk TCR alpha and beta repertoires underwent longitudinal sequencing. The cohort comprised two healthy male donors, one aged 18 to 30 and one aged 30 to 39 years. Blood samples were taken at several timepoints before and after primary and secondary immunization, and bulk PBMC replicates and cell subsets were isolated. Here is what the overall study found, with its caveats: A small share of clonotypes occurred in both CD4 and CD8 compartments, likely arising from convergent recombination. Compared with the primary T-cell response, the secondary T-cell response was weaker but faster, peaking on day 5 rather than day 15. Most clones expanded after primary vaccination were re-detected after the booster (almost 97% of CD4 and around nine tenths of CD8), suggesting broad memory maintenance. Because the study included only two donors, the extent to which the findings can be generalized is limited. Computational filtering was required because FACS-sorted repertoires could contain abundant contaminating clonotypes from the bulk population.

According to the study, the label for this sample's treatment or condition signals: live attenuated yellow fever vaccine strain. A standard Ficoll-Paque protocol was used to isolate PBMCs from peripheral blood. CD4 and CD8 T-cell fractions were isolated with Dynabeads CD4 and CD8 positive selection kits. RNA was extracted with TriZol from bulk PBMCs, CD4 and CD8 fractions, and dextramer-positive and dextramer-negative fractions. In the germline V gene, CDR1 corresponds to SNHLY and CDR2 to FYNNEI. The CDR3, cysteine through phenylalanine, is 13 amino acids long. Only the CDR3 DNA is retained, 39 bases long and in frame from the first base. Trimming removed 3 bases from V and 3 bases from J, leaving 9 bases between the germline ends. Sequenced using an Illumina NovaSeq 6000. TCR cDNA was made using 5'RACE template switching, a step that added a universal primer site and unique molecular identifiers. Priming of cDNA synthesis was performed from both the TCR alpha and TCR beta constant segments. Libraries were amplified in two PCR steps, with sample barcodes and sequencing adapters added in the second step. Libraries were sequenced on Illumina HiSeq 2500 (2x100 bp) or NovaSeq (2x150 bp). The source study handled its data this way. Reads were demultiplexed and collapsed into UMI consensus sequences with MIGEC, and V(D)J alignment was performed with MiXCR. Vaccine-responding clonotypes were identified with edgeR using replicate PBMC samples, with FDR below 0.01 and a log2 fold change above 5 up to day 15 being required. Each bulk clonotype received a CD4 or CD8 identity based on whether the sequenced CD4 or CD8 repertoire contained that clonotype at higher abundance. TCRdb applied fastp at Q25 and MiXCR to the public reads, then kept only in-frame beta chains. Identical CDR3 proteins give one entry, which carries the most common genes and DNA. What appears here as the V and J calls and clone size reflects TCRdb's work, not the paper's. Within this sample are a few hundred thousand distinct CDR3 sequences, with around 13% of them counted one time only. The biggest ten clones account for 3% to 4% of the sample.

Specimen: CD4+ T cells sorted from PBMCs, collected 15 days after the yellow fever booster vaccination. Recombination connected TRBV2 to TRBJ2-7; no D gene is confidently identified. The receptor was isolated from a man aged 18 to 30 who received the YFV17D yellow fever vaccine. The CDR3: CASSDRIYYEQYF. The bases read TGTGCCAGCAGTGATAGGATTTACTACGAGCAGTACTTC.